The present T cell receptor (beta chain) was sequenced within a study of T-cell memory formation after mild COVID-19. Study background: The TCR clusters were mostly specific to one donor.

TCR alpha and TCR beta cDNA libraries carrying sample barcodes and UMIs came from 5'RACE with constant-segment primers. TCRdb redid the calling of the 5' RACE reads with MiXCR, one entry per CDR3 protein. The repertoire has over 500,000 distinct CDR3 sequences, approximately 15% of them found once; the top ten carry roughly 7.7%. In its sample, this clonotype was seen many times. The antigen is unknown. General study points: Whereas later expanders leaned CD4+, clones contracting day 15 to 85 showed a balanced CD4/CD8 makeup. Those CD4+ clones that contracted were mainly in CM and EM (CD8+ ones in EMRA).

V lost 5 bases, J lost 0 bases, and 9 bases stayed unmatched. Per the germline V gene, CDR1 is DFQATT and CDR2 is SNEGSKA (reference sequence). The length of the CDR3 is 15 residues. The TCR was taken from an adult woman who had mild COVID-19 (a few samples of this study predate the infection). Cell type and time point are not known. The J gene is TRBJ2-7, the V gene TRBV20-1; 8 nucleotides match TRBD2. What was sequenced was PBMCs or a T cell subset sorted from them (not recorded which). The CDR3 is CSAPLSGALSYEQYF. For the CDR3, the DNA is TGCAGTGCTCCTCTTAGCGGGGCTCTCTCCTACGAGCAGTACTTC.